Presented here are 25 T cell receptor beta chains from one specimen sequenced in a study of CD8 T cells in ankylosing spondylitis. TCRdb re-called the 5' RACE reads with MiXCR, one entry per CDR3 protein. The repertoire holds about 220,000 distinct CDR3 sequences, with about 10% as singletons. Sequencing was performed on blood, either unsorted or a sorted T cell fraction (not recorded which). Receptor source: a male donor with ankylosing spondylitis or in good health (not recorded which).

This clonotype was detected ten times or more. The chain joins TRBV12-3 or TRBV12-4 to TRBJ2-7; TRBD1 agrees at 9 bases. The CDR3 sequence is 18 residues long. V trimming: 4 bases; J trimming: 0 bases; junction bases outside the gene matches: 13. CDR3 DNA sequence: TGTGCCAGCAGTTCCCTACTCATTGGGGACAGGGTCTCCTACGAGCAGTACTTC. Translation: CASSSLLIGDRVSYEQYF.

V usage is TRBV3-1 and J usage is TRBJ1-1, with D unresolved. CDR3 length equals 17 residues. Between the trimmed V and J ends, which lost 1 base and 0 bases, there was a span of 15 bases. Germline V gene lookup returns CDR1 LGHDT and CDR2 YNNKEL (reference sequence). The CDR3 region has the DNA TGTGCCAGCAGCCAAGGCTTACGGGCGGACCTGAACACTGAAGCTTTCTTT. This encodes CASSQGLRADLNTEAFF.

This clonotype was seen only a few times. The V and J genes are TRBV3-1 and TRBJ1-1; D gene ambiguous. Trimming shortened V by 0 bases and J by 5 bases, and 16 bases separated the two germline ends. Germline V gene data show CDR1 as LGHDT and CDR2 as YNNKEL (reference sequence). The CDR3 totals 16 residues. DNA for the CDR3: TGTGCCAGCAGCCAAGATGGGGTAGGTATCTGGACTGAAGCTTTCTTT. This sequence encodes CASSQDGVGIWTEAFF.

This clonotype was detected many times. CDR3 region: CASSLVGAEQYF. CDR3 DNA: TGTGCCAGCAGCTTAGTCGGGGCTGAGCAGTACTTC. This chain uses TRBV7-3 with TRBJ2-7; D is perhaps TRBD1 or TRBD2 (5 bases each). The germline V gene encodes CDR1 SGHTA and CDR2 FQGTGA. This CDR3 spans 12 amino acids. With 2 bases removed from V and 7 bases from J, the gap between germline ends came to 9 bases.

This clonotype has more than one count but fewer than ten. The V and J genes are TRBV5-6 and TRBJ1-4; 7 nucleotides agree with TRBD1. Per germline, CDR1 SGHDT and CDR2 YYEEEE. There are 16 residues in the CDR3. V gave up 2 bases and J gave up 6 bases; unmatched junction bases: 10. Written as DNA, the CDR3 is TGTGCCAGCAGCTTCTATTTCAGGGGGGATGATGAAAAACTGTTTTTT. It yields the protein CASSFYFRGDDEKLFF.

The chain couples TRBV2 to TRBJ2-1; 9 positions match TRBD1. V lost 7 bases, J lost 2 bases, and 6 bases stayed unmatched. The CDR3 is 15 residues long. Germline V gene data show CDR1 as SNHLY and CDR2 as FYNNEI. CDR3 loop: CASKGGQGPYNEQFF. The DNA for the CDR3 is TGTGCCAGCAAGGGGGGACAGGGTCCCTACAATGAGCAGTTCTTC.

This clonotype showed up just a few times. The chain carries TRBV2 and TRBJ2-3; 8 nucleotides match TRBD2. Germline loops: CDR1 SNHLY, CDR2 FYNNEI. The trim removed 6 bases at V and 2 bases at J, leaving 7 bases unmatched. CDR3 size: 15 residues. CDR3 in DNA: TGTGCCAGCAGCGCCGGACTAGCCTACACAGATACGCAGTATTTT. Translation gives CASSAGLAYTDTQYF. The variable domain in full, with the rest retrieved from reference TRBV2 and TRBJ2-3, is EPEVTQTPSHQVTQMGQEVILRCVPISNHLYFYWYRQILGQKVEFLVSFYNNEISEKSEIFDDQFSVERPDGSNFTLKIRSTKLEDSAMYFCASSAGLAYTDTQYFGPGTRLTVL.

A few counts support this clonotype. V gene TRBV24-1 combines with J gene TRBJ2-1; maybe TRBD1 (6 bases). V lost 2 bases to trimming and J lost 8 bases, with 15 bases between them. This CDR3 is built from 15 residues. Germline V gene data show CDR1 as KGHDR and CDR2 as SFDVKD. The CDR3 reads CATSDSRTVADEQFF. The CDR3 region has the DNA TGTGCCACCAGTGATTCTAGGACAGTGGCGGATGAGCAGTTCTTC.

This clonotype has at least ten counts. The chain recombines TRBV29-1 with TRBJ1-4; TRBD1 is a possible D gene (5 bases). V lost 5 bases and J lost 8, with 12 bases in between. The CDR3 is 12 amino acids. CDR1 SQVTM and CDR2 ANQGSEA come from the germline V gene. The CDR3 sequence: CSVRQGGEKLFF. CDR3 bases: TGCAGCGTTCGCCAGGGTGGGGAAAAACTGTTTTTT.

This clonotype was seen at least ten times. The rearrangement joins TRBV28 to TRBJ2-7; 7 bases align to TRBD1. Germline V gene lookup returns CDR1 MDHEN and CDR2 SYDVKM. V lost 3 bases, J lost 2 bases, and 1 base stayed unmatched. This CDR3 has 13 amino acids. The CDR3 is CASSFGTAYEQYF. CDR3 in DNA: TGTGCCAGCAGTTTCGGGACAGCCTACGAGCAGTACTTC.

This clonotype has ten or more counts. The chain employs TRBV12-3 or TRBV12-4 and TRBJ1-2; TRBD1 might be the D (5 bases). The CDR3 sequence is 12 residues long. V gave up 5 bases and J gave up 5 bases, with 9 bases separating them. The CDR3: CASSPRQYGYTF. Written as DNA, the CDR3 is TGTGCCAGCAGTCCGAGACAGTATGGCTACACCTTC.

This clonotype has at least ten counts. The DNA is omitted, as the CDR3 cannot be located on it reliably, and the CDR3 follows TCRdb's listing. The CDR3 protein is CASSPRRDRFLETQYF. The chain is built from TRBV5-1 and TRBJ2-5; TRBD2 is taken as the D call from the table, unchecked against the DNA. The CDR3 is 16 amino acids in total, end residues counted. The germline V gene has CDR1 SGHRS and CDR2 YFSETQ.

This clonotype was counted ten times or more. The chain has TRBV20-1 and TRBJ2-1; D is undetermined. Germline V lookup: CDR1 DFQATT, CDR2 SNEGSKA (reference sequence). This CDR3 contains 13 residues. V lost 6 bases to trimming and J lost 7 bases, with 16 bases between them. The CDR3 spells CSAQVPPGNEQFF. The DNA for the CDR3 is TGCAGTGCACAAGTGCCTCCCGGGAATGAGCAGTTCTTC.

CDR3 in DNA: TGTGCCAGCAGCTTAGCCGGGGGGGCCGATGAGCAGTTCTTC. Its translation: CASSLAGGADEQFF. The gene calls are TRBV7-6 and TRBJ2-1; 8 bases match TRBD2. With 0 bases clipped from V and 8 bases from J, the junction kept 3 bases outside the gene matches. Germline V gene data show CDR1 as SGHVS and CDR2 as FNYEAQ. The CDR3 contains 14 residues.

This clonotype was seen more than once but under ten times. This rearrangement joins TRBV29-1 to TRBJ2-7, with 8 bases fitting TRBD1. Per germline, CDR1 SQVTM and CDR2 ANQGSEA. Trimming at V came to 4 bases and at J to 7 bases, leaving 12 bases not matched to a gene. The CDR3 extends over 14 amino acids. The CDR3 nucleotides are TGCAGCGTTGGCGACCCGACAGGGGTTTGGGAGCAGTACTTC. Protein: CSVGDPTGVWEQYF.

Ten or more counts support this clonotype. The gene calls are TRBV3-1 and TRBJ2-7, with 7 bases lining up with TRBD1. The V gene's germline CDR1 is LGHDT and CDR2 YNNKEL (reference sequence). The CDR3 totals 14 residues. J lost 2 bases, V lost 4 bases, and 5 bases had no gene match. CDR3 sequence (DNA): TGTGCCAGCAGCCCCCGGGACAGAGCCTACGAGCAGTACTTC. The encoded protein is CASSPRDRAYEQYF.

In its sample, this clonotype was seen many times. The chain joins TRBV7-2 to TRBJ2-1; 12 nucleotides line up with TRBD2. The CDR3 contains 16 residues. V lost 0 bases to trimming and J lost 8 bases; unmatched junction nucleotides: 5. Per the germline V gene, CDR1 is SGHTA and CDR2 is FQGNSA. The CDR3: CASSLALAGGVDEQFF. CDR3 nucleotides: TGTGCCAGCAGCTTAGCACTAGCGGGGGGTGTTGATGAGCAGTTCTTC.

In its sample, this clonotype was seen a few times. The V and J genes are TRBV7-2 and TRBJ1-4, with 8 bases lining up with TRBD1. After removal of 5 bases from V and 4 bases from J, the junction contained 3 bases not matched to a gene. The germline CDR1 and CDR2 sequences are SGHTA and FQGNSA. This CDR3 has 14 amino acids. The CDR3 protein is CASSDTGGNEKLFF. For the CDR3, the DNA is TGTGCCAGCAGCGACACAGGGGGTAATGAAAAACTGTTTTTT.

J is TRBJ2-5 and V is TRBV5-5; D perhaps matches TRBD2 (6 bases). CDR3 length: 16 amino acids. In germline, CDR1 is SGHKS, CDR2 YYEKEE (reference sequence). V shed 5 bases and J shed 5 bases, with 22 bases lying between them. CDR3 in DNA: TGTGCCAGCAGGCTATCCATCGGGGGTGGTTGGGAGACCCAGTACTTC. Protein sequence: CASRLSIGGGWETQYF.

This clonotype has a count of ten or more. The chain combines TRBV11-3 with TRBJ2-1; D is unresolved. The CDR3 is 12 residues long. Trimming shortened V by 1 base and J by 7 bases, and 5 bases separated the two germline ends. Germline lookup yields CDR1 SGHNT and CDR2 YENEEA. The CDR3 coding sequence is TGTGCCAGCAGCTTAGTGGTGAATGAGCAGTTCTTC. Protein: CASSLVVNEQFF.

For this clonotype: This clone may be a read error of a much larger clone one base away. No conserved phenylalanine or tryptophan ends this CDR3, so it is likely a read error. The chain links TRBV20-1 to TRBJ2-1; the match to TRBD2 covers 14 bases. CDR1 and CDR2 (germline): DFQATT, SNEGSKA (reference sequence). The CDR3 loop spans 17 amino acids. Trimming took 4 bases from V and 0 from J; bases not matched to a gene: 5. CDR3 in DNA: TGCAGTGCTAAGACTAGCGGGGGGGCCAGCTCCTACAATGAGCAGTTCTTG. Its translation is CSAKTSGGASSYNEQFL.

This clonotype was recorded at least ten times. The chain uses TRBV18 and TRBJ2-1; TRBD1 matches 7 bases. V was clipped by 2 bases and J by 4 bases; unmatched bases: 2. Germline CDR1 KGHSH, CDR2 LQKENI. CDR3 size: 14 residues. The CDR3 protein is CASSPMTGYNEQFF. Written as DNA, the CDR3 is TGTGCCAGCTCACCAATGACAGGGTACAATGAGCAGTTCTTC.

Of note for this clonotype: One base away lies a much larger clone, so this may be a sequencing read error. The chain carries TRBV18 and TRBJ2-5; D is undetermined. V lost 3 bases and J 3 bases, leaving 14 bases between the germline ends. CDR1 and CDR2 from the germline V gene are KGHSH and LQKENI. The CDR3 spans 15 residues. In DNA form, the CDR3 reads TGTGCCAGCTCACCCAATGAACGGTCCGAAGAGACCCAGTACTTC. Its protein product is CASSPNERSEETQYF.

The chain couples TRBV10-3 to TRBJ1-4; D not certain. Germline V gene lookup returns CDR1 ENHRY and CDR2 SYGVKD. This CDR3 region has 13 residues. With 6 bases removed from V and 1 base from J, the gap between germline ends came to 6 bases. This CDR3 reads CAIRAETNEKLFF. CDR3 nucleotide sequence: TGTGCCATCAGAGCAGAAACTAATGAAAAACTGTTTTTT.

This clonotype was observed a few times. The rearrangement links TRBV7-8 to TRBJ1-5, with a tentative D call TRBD1 (5 bases). The CDR3 is made up of 14 amino acids. Germline V gene sequence: CDR1 SGHVS, CDR2 FQNEAQ. Trimming took off 5 bases at V and 8 bases at J, with 16 bases between the two ends. This CDR3 is CASSPKRGEEPQHF. The CDR3 bases are TGTGCCAGCAGCCCAAAGCGGGGGGAAGAGCCCCAGCATTTT.